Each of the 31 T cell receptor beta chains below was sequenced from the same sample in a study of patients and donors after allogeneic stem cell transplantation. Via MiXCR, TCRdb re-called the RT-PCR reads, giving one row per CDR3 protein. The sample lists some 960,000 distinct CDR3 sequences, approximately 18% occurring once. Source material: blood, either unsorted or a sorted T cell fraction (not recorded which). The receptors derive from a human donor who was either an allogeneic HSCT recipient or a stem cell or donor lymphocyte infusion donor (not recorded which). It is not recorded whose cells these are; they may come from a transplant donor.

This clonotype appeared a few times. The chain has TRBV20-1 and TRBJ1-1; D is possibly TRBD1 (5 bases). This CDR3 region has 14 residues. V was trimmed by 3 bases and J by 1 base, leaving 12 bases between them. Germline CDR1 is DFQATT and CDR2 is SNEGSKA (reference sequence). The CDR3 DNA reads TGCAGTGCTAGTCTTGACAGTCGGAACACTGAAGCTTTCTTT. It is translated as CSASLDSRNTEAFF.

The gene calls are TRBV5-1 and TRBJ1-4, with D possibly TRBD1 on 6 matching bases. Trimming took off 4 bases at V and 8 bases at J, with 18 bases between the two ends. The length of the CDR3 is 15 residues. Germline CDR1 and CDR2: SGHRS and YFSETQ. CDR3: CASSPLGPGEEKLFF. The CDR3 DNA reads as TGCGCCAGCAGCCCCCTGGGTCCAGGGGAAGAAAAACTGTTTTTT.

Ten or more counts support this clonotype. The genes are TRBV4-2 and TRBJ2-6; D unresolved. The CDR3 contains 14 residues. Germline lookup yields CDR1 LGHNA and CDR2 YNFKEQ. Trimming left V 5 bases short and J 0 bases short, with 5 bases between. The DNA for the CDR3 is TGTGCCAGCAGCGCTGACTCTGGGGCCAACGTCCTGACTTTC. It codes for CASSADSGANVLTF.

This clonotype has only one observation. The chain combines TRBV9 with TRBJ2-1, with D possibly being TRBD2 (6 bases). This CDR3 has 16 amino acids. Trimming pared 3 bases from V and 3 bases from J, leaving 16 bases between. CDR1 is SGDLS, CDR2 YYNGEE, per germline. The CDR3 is CASSAGTPTLYNEQFF. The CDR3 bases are TGTGCCAGCAGCGCCGGGACTCCTACCCTCTACAATGAGCAGTTCTTC.

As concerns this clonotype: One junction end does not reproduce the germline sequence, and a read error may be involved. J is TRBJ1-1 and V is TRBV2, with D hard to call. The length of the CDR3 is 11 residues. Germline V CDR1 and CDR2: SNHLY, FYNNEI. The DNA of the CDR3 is TGTGCCAGCAGTGTAGGTCCTGAGGCTTTCTTT. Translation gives CASSVGPEAFF.

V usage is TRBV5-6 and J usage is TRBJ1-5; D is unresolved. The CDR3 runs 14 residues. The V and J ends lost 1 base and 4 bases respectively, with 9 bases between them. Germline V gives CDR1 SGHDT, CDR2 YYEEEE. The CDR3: CASSLRYRNQPQHF. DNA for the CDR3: TGTGCCAGCAGCTTGAGGTACAGAAATCAGCCCCAGCATTTT.

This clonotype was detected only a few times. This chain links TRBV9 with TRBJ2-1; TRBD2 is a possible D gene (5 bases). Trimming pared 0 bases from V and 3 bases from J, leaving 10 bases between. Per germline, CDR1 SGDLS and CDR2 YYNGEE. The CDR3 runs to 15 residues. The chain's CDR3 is CASSVVVSGYNEQFF. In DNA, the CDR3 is TGTGCCAGCAGCGTAGTGGTAAGCGGCTACAATGAGCAGTTCTTC.

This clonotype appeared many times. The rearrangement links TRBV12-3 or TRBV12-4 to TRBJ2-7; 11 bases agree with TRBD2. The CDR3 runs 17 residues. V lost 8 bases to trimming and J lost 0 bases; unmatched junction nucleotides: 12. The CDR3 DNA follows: TGTGCCAGCGTAACTAGCGGGGGCCCCGGGAGCTCCTACGAGCAGTACTTC. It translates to CASVTSGGPGSSYEQYF.

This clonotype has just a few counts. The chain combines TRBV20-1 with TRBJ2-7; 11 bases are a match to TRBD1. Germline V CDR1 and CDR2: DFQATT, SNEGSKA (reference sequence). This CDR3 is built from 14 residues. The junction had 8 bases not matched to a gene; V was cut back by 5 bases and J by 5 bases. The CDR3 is CSADRDRGNNEQYF. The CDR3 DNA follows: TGCAGTGCTGACAGGGACAGGGGGAACAACGAGCAGTACTTC.

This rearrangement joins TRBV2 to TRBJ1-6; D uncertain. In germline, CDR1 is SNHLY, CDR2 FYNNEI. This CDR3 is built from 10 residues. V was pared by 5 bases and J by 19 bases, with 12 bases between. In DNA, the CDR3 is TGTGCCAGCAGTTGGACGGGTTTACACTTT. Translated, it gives CASSWTGLHF.

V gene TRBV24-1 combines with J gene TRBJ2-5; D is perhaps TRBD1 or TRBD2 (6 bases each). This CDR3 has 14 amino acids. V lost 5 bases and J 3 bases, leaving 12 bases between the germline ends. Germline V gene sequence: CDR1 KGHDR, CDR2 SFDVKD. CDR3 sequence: CATSVPGAEETQYF. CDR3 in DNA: TGTGCCACCAGTGTACCGGGGGCAGAAGAGACCCAGTACTTC.

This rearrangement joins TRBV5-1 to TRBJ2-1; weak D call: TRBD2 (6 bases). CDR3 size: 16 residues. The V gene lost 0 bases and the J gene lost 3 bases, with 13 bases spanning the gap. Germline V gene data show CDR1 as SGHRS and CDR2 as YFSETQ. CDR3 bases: TGCGCCAGCAGCTTGGAGGCTCTAGCGCACTACAATGAGCAGTTCTTC. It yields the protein CASSLEALAHYNEQFF.

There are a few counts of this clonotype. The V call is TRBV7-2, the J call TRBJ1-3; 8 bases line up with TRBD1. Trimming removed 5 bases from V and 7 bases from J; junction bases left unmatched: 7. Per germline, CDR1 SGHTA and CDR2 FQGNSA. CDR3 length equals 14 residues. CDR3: CASSPRTGINTIYF. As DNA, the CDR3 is TGTGCCAGCAGCCCCCGGACAGGGATTAACACCATATATTTT. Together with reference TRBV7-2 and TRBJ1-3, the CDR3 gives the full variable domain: GAGVSQSPSNKVTEKGKDVELRCDPISGHTALYWYRQSLGQGLEFLIYFQGNSAPDKSGLPSDRFSAERTGGSVSTLTIQRTQQEDSAVYLCASSPRTGINTIYFGEGSWLTVV.

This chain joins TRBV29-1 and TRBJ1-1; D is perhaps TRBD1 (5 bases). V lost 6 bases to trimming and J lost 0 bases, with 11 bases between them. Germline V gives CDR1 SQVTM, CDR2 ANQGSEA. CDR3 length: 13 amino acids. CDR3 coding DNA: TGCAGCGTCAAACAGGCCATGAACACTGAAGCTTTCTTT. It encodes CSVKQAMNTEAFF.

This chain's CDR3 is CASSPGLAGLGYTDTQYF. The CDR3 nucleotides read TGCGCCAGCAGCCCGGGACTAGCGGGACTTGGTTACACAGATACGCAGTATTTT. The chain carries TRBV5-1 and TRBJ2-3; 13 bases match TRBD2. CDR1 and CDR2 from the germline V gene are SGHRS and YFSETQ. This CDR3 region has 18 residues. V was clipped by 4 bases and J by 2 bases; unmatched bases: 10.

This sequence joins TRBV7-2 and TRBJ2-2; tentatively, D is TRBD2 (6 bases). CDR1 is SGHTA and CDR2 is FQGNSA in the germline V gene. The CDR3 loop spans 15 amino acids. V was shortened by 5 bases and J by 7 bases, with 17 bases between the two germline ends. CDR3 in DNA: TGTGCCAGCAGCCCGACCGGGACTTCCCACGGGGAGCTGTTTTTT. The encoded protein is CASSPTGTSHGELFF.

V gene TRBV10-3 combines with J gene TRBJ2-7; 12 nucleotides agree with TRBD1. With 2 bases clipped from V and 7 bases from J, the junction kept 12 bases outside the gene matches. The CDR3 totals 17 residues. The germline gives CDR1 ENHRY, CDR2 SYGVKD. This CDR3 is CAISEAKPGQGAEEQYF. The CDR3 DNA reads TGTGCCATCAGTGAGGCAAAACCGGGACAGGGGGCGGAGGAGCAGTACTTC.

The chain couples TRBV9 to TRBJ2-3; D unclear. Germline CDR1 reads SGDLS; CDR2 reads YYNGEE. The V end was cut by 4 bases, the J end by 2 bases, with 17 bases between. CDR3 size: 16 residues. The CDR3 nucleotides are TGTGCCAGCAGCCCCAGCACCGCCCGAGTCACAGATACGCAGTATTTT. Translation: CASSPSTARVTDTQYF.

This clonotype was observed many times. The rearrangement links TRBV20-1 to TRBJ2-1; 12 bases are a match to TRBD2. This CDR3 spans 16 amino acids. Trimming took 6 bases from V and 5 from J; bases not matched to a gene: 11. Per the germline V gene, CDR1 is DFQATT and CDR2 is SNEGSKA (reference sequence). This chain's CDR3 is CSAAPYTSGRNNEQFF. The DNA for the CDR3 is TGCAGTGCCGCCCCCTATACTAGCGGGAGGAACAATGAGCAGTTCTTC.

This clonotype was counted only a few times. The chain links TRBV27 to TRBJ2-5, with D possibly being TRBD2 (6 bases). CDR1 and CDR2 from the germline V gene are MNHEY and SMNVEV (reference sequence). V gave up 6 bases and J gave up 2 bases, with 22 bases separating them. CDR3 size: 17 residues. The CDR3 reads CASRSLRASDLQETQYF. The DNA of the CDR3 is TGTGCCAGCAGGTCCCTGAGGGCTAGCGATTTGCAAGAGACCCAGTACTTC.

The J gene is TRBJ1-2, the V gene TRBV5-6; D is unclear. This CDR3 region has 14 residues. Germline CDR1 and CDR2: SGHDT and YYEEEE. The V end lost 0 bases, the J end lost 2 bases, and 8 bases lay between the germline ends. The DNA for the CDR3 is TGTGCCAGCAGCTTGGGTCACTTCAACTATGGCTACACCTTC. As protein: CASSLGHFNYGYTF.

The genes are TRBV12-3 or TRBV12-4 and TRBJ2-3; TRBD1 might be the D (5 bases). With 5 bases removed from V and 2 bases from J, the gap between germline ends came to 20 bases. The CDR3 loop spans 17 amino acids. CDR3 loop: CASSQEPSRVITDTQYF. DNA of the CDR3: TGTGCCAGCAGTCAAGAACCTTCCAGGGTAATCACAGATACGCAGTATTTT.

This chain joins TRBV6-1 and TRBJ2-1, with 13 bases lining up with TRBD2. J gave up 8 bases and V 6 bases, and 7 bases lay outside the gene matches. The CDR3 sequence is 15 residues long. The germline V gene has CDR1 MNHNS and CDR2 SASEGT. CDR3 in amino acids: CASRKGTSGAHEQFF. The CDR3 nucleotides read TGTGCCAGCAGGAAAGGGACTAGCGGGGCGCATGAGCAGTTCTTC.

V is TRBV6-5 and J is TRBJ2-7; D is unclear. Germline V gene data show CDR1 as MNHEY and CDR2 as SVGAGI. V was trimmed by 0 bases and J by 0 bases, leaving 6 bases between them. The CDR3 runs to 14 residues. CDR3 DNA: TGTGCCAGCAGTTACTCGACCTTCTCCTACGAGCAGTACTTC. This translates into CASSYSTFSYEQYF.

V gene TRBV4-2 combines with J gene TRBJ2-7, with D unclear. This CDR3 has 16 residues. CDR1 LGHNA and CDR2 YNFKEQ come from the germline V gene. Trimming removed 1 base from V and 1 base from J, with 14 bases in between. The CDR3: CASSQGTASLSYEQYF. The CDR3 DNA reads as TGTGCCAGCAGCCAAGGCACAGCATCATTATCCTACGAGCAGTACTTC.

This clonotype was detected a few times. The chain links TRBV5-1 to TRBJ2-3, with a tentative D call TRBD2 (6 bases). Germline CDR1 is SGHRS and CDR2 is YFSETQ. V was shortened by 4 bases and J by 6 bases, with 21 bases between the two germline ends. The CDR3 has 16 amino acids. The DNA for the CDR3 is TGCGCCAGCAGCAGCGCGGGGCCCAAGGACCCCGATACGCAGTATTTT. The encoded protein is CASSSAGPKDPDTQYF.

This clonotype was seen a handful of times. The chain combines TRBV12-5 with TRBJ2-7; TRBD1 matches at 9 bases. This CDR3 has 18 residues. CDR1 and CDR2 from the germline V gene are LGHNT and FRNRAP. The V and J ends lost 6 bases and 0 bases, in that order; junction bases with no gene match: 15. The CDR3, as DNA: TGTGCTAGTGGATCCGGGACAGGGCTTGGCCGGAGCTCCTACGAGCAGTACTTC. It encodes CASGSGTGLGRSSYEQYF.

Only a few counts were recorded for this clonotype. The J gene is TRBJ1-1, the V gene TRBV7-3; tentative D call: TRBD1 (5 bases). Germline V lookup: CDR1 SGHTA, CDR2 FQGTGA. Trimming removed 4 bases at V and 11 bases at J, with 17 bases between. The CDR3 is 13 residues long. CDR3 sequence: CASSSGALTRAFF. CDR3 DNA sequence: TGTGCCAGCAGCTCCGGGGCCCTTACAAGGGCTTTCTTT.

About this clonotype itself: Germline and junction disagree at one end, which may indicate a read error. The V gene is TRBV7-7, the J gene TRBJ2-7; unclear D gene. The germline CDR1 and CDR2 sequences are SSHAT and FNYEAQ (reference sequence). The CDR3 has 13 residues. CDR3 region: CASSLGDTWEQYF. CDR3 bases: TGTGCTAGCAGCTTAGGAGACACATGGGAGCAGTACTTC.

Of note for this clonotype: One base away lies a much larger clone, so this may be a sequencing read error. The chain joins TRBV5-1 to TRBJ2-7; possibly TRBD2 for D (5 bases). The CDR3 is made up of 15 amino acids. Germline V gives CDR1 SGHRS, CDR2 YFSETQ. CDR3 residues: CASSLEDLTSYEHYF. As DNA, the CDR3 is TGCGCCAGCAGCTTGGAGGACTTGACCAGTTACGAGCACTACTTC.

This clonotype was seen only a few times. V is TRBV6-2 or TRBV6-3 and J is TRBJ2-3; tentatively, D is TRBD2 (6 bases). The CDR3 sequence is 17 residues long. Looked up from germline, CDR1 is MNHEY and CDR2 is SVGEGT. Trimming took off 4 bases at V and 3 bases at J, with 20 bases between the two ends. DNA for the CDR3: TGTGCCAGCAGTTCAGGGTTTTTGAGACTAGGAACAGATACGCAGTATTTT. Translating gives CASSSGFLRLGTDTQYF.